This T cell receptor (beta chain) was found in a study of T-cell reconstitution after alpha-beta-depleted transplantation in children. Findings and caveats of the study: T-cell numbers and diversity, one year after transplant, stemmed largely from T cells that were newly produced. Surviving recipient T cells and thymic progenitors underlay high day-60 TCRbeta diversity in some patients. Reportedly, roughly two months post-transplant, alpha-beta T cells arose from several hundred expanded graft clones.

Unique molecular identifiers were used in preparing the TCRbeta library. In TCRdb, the PCR reads were re-called with MiXCR into one record per CDR3 protein. The sample lists around 450,000 distinct CDR3 sequences, about 17% seen once, with around 30% in the top ten. The V end lost 6 bases, the J end lost 2 bases, and 19 bases lay between the germline ends. The CDR3 totals 16 residues. Germline CDR1 and CDR2: WSHSY and SAAADI. This clonotype was seen a handful of times. The antigen remains undetermined. The source is a boy under two years old who had a stem cell transplant for Wiskott-Aldrich syndrome, so the T cells may come from the graft donor. V usage is TRBV10-2 and J usage is TRBJ2-5; D might be TRBD1 or TRBD2, each matching 5 bases. The specimen was PBMCs, mostly from graft donor cells, collected 360 days after TCRalphabeta/CD19-depleted stem cell transplant. The DNA for the CDR3 is TGCGCCAGCAGCTTGAACTGGGGGTCGGGTCAAGAGACCCAGTACTTC. Amino acids: CASSLNWGSGQETQYF.